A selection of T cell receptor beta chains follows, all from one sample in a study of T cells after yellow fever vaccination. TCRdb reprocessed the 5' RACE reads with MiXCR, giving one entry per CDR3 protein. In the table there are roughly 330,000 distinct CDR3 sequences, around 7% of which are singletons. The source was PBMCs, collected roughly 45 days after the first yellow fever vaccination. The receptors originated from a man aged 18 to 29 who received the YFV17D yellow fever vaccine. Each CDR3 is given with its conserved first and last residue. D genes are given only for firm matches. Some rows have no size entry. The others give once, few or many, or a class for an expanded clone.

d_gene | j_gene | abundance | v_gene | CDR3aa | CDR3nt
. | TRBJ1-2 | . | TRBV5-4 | CASSPTLSGGGYTF | TGTGCCAGCAGCCCGACGTTGTCGGGCGGTGGCTACACCTTC
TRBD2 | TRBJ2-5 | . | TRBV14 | CASSRPGLSLETQYF | TGTGCCAGCAGTCGTCCGGGACTATCTCTGGAGACCCAGTACTTC
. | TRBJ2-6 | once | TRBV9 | CASSGRGQLNVLTF | TGTGCCAGCAGCGGACGGGGACAACTCAACGTCCTGACTTTC
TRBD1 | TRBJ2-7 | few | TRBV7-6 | CASSSGQGIFNEQYF | TGTGCCAGCAGCTCCGGACAGGGAATTTTCAACGAGCAGTACTTC
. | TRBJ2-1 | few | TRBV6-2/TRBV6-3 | CASSYPTSLREQFF | TGTGCCAGCAGTTACCCCACTAGCCTTCGTGAGCAGTTCTTC
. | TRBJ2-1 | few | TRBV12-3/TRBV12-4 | CASRGLLGYNEQFF | TGTGCCAGCAGGGGGCTCTTGGGATACAATGAGCAGTTCTTC
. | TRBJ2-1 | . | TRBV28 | CASAGTYGSYNEQFF | TGTGCCTCCGCGGGGACCTATGGCTCCTACAATGAGCAGTTCTTC
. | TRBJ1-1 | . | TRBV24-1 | CATSGRTGEAFF | TGTGCCACCAGTGGTAGAACAGGGGAAGCTTTCTTT
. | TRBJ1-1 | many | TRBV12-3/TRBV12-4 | CASSWGGGTEAFF | TGTGCCAGCAGTTGGGGTGGGGGAACTGAAGCTTTCTTT
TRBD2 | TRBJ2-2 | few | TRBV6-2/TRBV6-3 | CASSYPAGGANTGELFF | TGTGCCAGCAGTTACCCGGCGGGAGGAGCGAACACCGGGGAGCTGTTTTTT
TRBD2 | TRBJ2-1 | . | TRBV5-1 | CASSPLAGGSYNEQFF | TGCGCCAGCAGCCCACTAGCGGGCGGCTCCTACAATGAGCAGTTCTTC
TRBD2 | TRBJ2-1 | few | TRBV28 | CASSPPQLAGVVFF | TGTGCCAGCAGCCCCCCTCAACTAGCGGGGGTGGTGTTCTTC
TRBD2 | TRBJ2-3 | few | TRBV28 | CASKERGVTDTQYF | TGTGCCAGCAAAGAGCGGGGGGTCACAGATACGCAGTATTTT
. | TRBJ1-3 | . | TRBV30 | CAWRRGGEAGNTIYF | TGTGCCTGGAGACGTGGAGGGGAGGCTGGAAACACCATATATTTT
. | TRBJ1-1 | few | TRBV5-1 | CASSSGSGEAFF | TGCGCCAGCAGCTCTGGGTCCGGGGAAGCTTTCTTT
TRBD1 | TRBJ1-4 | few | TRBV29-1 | CSAHQGAGEKLFF | TGCAGCGCGCATCAGGGGGCTGGCGAAAAACTGTTTTTT
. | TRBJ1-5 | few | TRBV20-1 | CSARDPGRGNQPQHF | TGCAGTGCTAGAGATCCCGGCAGGGGCAATCAGCCCCAGCATTTT